Following are 23 T cell receptor beta chains from one sample sequenced in a study of shared clonotypes between healthy human individuals. Repertoires were generated with immunoSEQ multiplex PCR, while TCRdb's copy carries only in-frame clones and drops some. Of roughly 2.2 million clones listed, approximately 95% are singletons. Sequencing was performed on naive CD4+ T cells from PBMCs. The sample's subset: CD45RA+ positively selected. The origin of the receptors is a man aged 18 to 35 in good health. Some clones in this sample may be carry-over from other donors' samples.

The chain links TRBV7-3 to TRBJ2-1; TRBD2 matches at 8 bases. Germline trimming cut 3 bases from V and 7 bases from J; bases unmatched to any gene: 8. Germline V gene sequence: CDR1 SGHTA, CDR2 FQGTGA. The CDR3 consists of 15 residues. DNA for the CDR3: TGTGCCAGCAGCTTCGGAGCGGGAGTAGGGAATGAGCAGTTCTTC. It yields the protein CASSFGAGVGNEQFF.

The rearrangement uses TRBV25-1 and TRBJ2-2; TRBD2 is a possible D gene (6 bases). The germline V gene has CDR1 MGHDK and CDR2 SYGVNS. The CDR3 is 17 amino acids. The ends were cut back, 0 bases at V and 5 bases at J, with 16 bases in the middle. This chain's CDR3 is CASSEYQGSGLTGELFF. The CDR3 region has the DNA TGTGCCAGCAGTGAATATCAAGGGTCGGGACTTACCGGGGAGCTGTTTTTT.

The chain uses TRBV9 and TRBJ2-2, with D tentatively TRBD2 (6 bases). CDR1 is SGDLS, CDR2 YYNGEE, per germline. This CDR3 region has 14 residues. V was clipped by 3 bases and J by 3 bases, with 9 bases between them. CDR3 region: CASSARGYTGELFF. CDR3 DNA sequence: TGTGCCAGCAGCGCCCGGGGGTACACCGGGGAGCTGTTTTTT.

V and J are TRBV14 and TRBJ2-1; a weak D match, TRBD2 (6 bases). The ends were cut back, 4 bases at V and 2 bases at J, with 12 bases in the middle. The CDR3 has 15 amino acids. CDR1 is SGHDN and CDR2 is FVKESK in the germline V gene. The CDR3 DNA reads TGTGCCAGCAGCCGAGGAGGGGCGCCCTACAATGAGCAGTTCTTC. As protein: CASSRGGAPYNEQFF. Using reference TRBV14 and TRBJ2-1 for the parts outside the CDR3, the full variable domain is EAGVTQFPSHSVIEKGQTVTLRCDPISGHDNLYWYRRVMGKEIKFLLHFVKESKQDESGMPNNRFLAERTGGTYSTLKVQPAELEDSGVYFCASSRGGAPYNEQFFGPGTRLTVL.

This rearrangement joins TRBV9 to TRBJ2-3; 8 positions match TRBD2. The CDR3 spans 15 residues. In germline, CDR1 is SGDLS, CDR2 YYNGEE. Trimming at V came to 4 bases and at J to 4 bases, leaving 8 bases not matched to a gene. CDR3 region: CASSSTAGVPDTQYF. The CDR3 region has the DNA TGTGCCAGCAGCTCTACAGCGGGAGTGCCAGATACGCAGTATTTT. Supplemented by reference TRBV9 and TRBJ2-3, the full variable domain reads DSGVTQTPKHLITATGQRVTLRCSPRSGDLSVYWYQQSLDQGLQFLIQYYNGEERAKGNILERFSAQQFPDLHSELNLSSLELGDSALYFCASSSTAGVPDTQYFGPGTRLTVL.

V and J are TRBV7-2 and TRBJ1-2; D gene ambiguous. The V and J ends lost 5 bases and 2 bases respectively, with 9 bases between them. The length of the CDR3 is 13 residues. CDR1 and CDR2 from the germline V gene are SGHTA and FQGNSA. In DNA form, the CDR3 reads TGTGCCAGCAGCCACGACGGAAACTATGGCTACACCTTC. Amino acids: CASSHDGNYGYTF. Variable domain in full (rest from reference TRBV7-2 and TRBJ1-2): GAGVSQSPSNKVTEKGKDVELRCDPISGHTALYWYRQSLGQGLEFLIYFQGNSAPDKSGLPSDRFSAERTGGSVSTLTIQRTQQEDSAVYLCASSHDGNYGYTFGSGTRLTVV.

The V call is TRBV4-1, the J call TRBJ2-7; D gene uncertain. Germline V lookup: CDR1 MGHRA, CDR2 YSYEKL. This CDR3 contains 12 residues. V lost 4 bases, J lost 2 bases, and 6 bases lay in between. CDR3: CASSRRPYEQYF. CDR3 nucleotide sequence: TGCGCCAGCAGCCGGCGCCCCTACGAGCAGTACTTC.

The chain employs TRBV7-2 and TRBJ1-1; D not resolved. Trimming pared 1 base from V and 1 base from J, leaving 10 bases between. CDR3 size: 15 residues. The germline gives CDR1 SGHTA, CDR2 FQGNSA. The CDR3 reads CASSLGGVGNTEAFF. The CDR3 nucleotides are TGTGCCAGCAGCTTAGGTGGCGTGGGGAACACTGAAGCTTTCTTT. The entire variable domain, with the rest obtained from reference TRBV7-2 and TRBJ1-1, is as follows: GAGVSQSPSNKVTEKGKDVELRCDPISGHTALYWYRQSLGQGLEFLIYFQGNSAPDKSGLPSDRFSAERTGGSVSTLTIQRTQQEDSAVYLCASSLGGVGNTEAFFGQGTRLTVV.

The V call is TRBV28, the J call TRBJ1-2; D remains unclear. CDR3 length: 17 amino acids. The germline V gene has CDR1 MDHEN and CDR2 SYDVKM. The ends were cut back, 1 base at V and 2 bases at J, with 17 bases in the middle. CDR3 sequence (DNA): TGTGCCAGCAGTTTATCTACAGACGGATCCGTAAACTATGGCTACACCTTC. It yields the protein CASSLSTDGSVNYGYTF.

The J gene is TRBJ2-3, the V gene TRBV15; TRBD2 is a possible D gene (6 bases). CDR1 and CDR2 from the germline V gene are LNHNV and YYDKDF (reference sequence). The ends were cut back, 4 bases at V and 2 bases at J, with 10 bases in the middle. The CDR3 has 14 amino acids. The CDR3 spells CATSMGGDTDTQYF. CDR3 DNA: TGTGCCACCAGCATGGGCGGGGACACAGATACGCAGTATTTT.

The chain joins TRBV18 to TRBJ2-7; TRBD2 aligns across 15 bases. From germline, CDR1 is KGHSH and CDR2 LQKENI. The V segment lost 5 bases and the J segment 0 bases; nucleotides outside the gene matches: 5. This CDR3 spans 17 amino acids. The CDR3 spells CASSSGTSGRTSYEQYF. Here the CDR3 DNA reads TGTGCCAGCTCATCAGGGACTAGCGGGAGGACCTCCTACGAGCAGTACTTC.

The gene calls are TRBV11-2 and TRBJ2-7; weak D call: TRBD1 (6 bases). The CDR3 runs to 14 residues. CDR1 SGHAT and CDR2 FQNNGV come from the germline V gene. V was clipped by 5 bases and J by 7 bases, with 18 bases between them. The CDR3 spells CASSPPGTRREQYF. The CDR3 DNA follows: TGTGCCAGCAGCCCCCCCGGGACAAGGAGAGAGCAGTACTTC.

The CDR3 DNA sequence: TGTGCCTGGAGCGACAGGGCCGCTCAGCCCCAGCATTTT. This translates into CAWSDRAAQPQHF. This sequence joins TRBV30 and TRBJ1-5, with 7 bases fitting TRBD1. V was pared by 3 bases and J by 6 bases, with 5 bases of the junction left unmatched. This CDR3 has 13 residues. CDR1 and CDR2 (germline): GTSNPN, SVGIG (reference sequence).

The chain recombines TRBV6-6 with TRBJ1-5; 7 bases match TRBD1. V lost 6 bases and J lost 5; bases outside the gene matches: 10. The CDR3 has 15 amino acids. The germline gives CDR1 MNHNY, CDR2 SVGAGI (reference sequence). CDR3 loop: CASSRHRGSDQPQHF. The CDR3 DNA is TGTGCCAGCAGCCGACACAGGGGAAGCGATCAGCCCCAGCATTTT.

This clone was detected a few times. This sequence joins TRBV4-2 and TRBJ1-1; no clear D gene. Germline lookup yields CDR1 LGHNA and CDR2 YNFKEQ. Trimming left V 3 bases short and J 1 base short, with 9 bases between. The CDR3 runs 14 residues. CDR3 residues: CASSHGRGNTEAFF. The CDR3 DNA reads as TGTGCCAGCAGCCACGGCCGGGGGAACACTGAAGCTTTCTTT.

CDR3 sequence: CSVGVHISNYGYTF. The DNA for the CDR3 is TGCAGCGTTGGTGTCCACATCTCTAACTATGGCTACACCTTC. The chain uses TRBV29-1 and TRBJ1-2; D is ambiguous. This CDR3 comprises 14 residues. Germline lookup yields CDR1 SQVTM and CDR2 ANQGSEA. V lost 4 bases to trimming and J lost 0 bases, with 12 bases between them.

The chain employs TRBV5-6 and TRBJ1-3; 8 bases map to TRBD1. Germline CDR1 and CDR2: SGHDT and YYEEEE. The CDR3 spans 17 residues. J was trimmed by 5 bases and V by 6 bases; bases with no gene match: 16. This chain's CDR3 is CASIAWDRPVGRNTIYF. The CDR3 DNA follows: TGTGCCAGCATCGCGTGGGACAGGCCCGTTGGACGAAACACCATATATTTT.

V usage is TRBV5-1 and J usage is TRBJ2-1; weak D call: TRBD2 (5 bases). This CDR3 is 16 amino acids long. Germline loops: CDR1 SGHRS, CDR2 YFSETQ. V lost 2 bases and J 6 bases, leaving 18 bases between the germline ends. CDR3 sequence reads: CASSFSTGKVFNEQFF. DNA of the CDR3: TGCGCCAGCAGCTTCTCAACGGGAAAGGTCTTCAATGAGCAGTTCTTC.

Worth noting for this clone: This sample also contains other DNA sequences that code for the same CDR3. V usage is TRBV5-1 and J usage is TRBJ2-3; 11 bases fit TRBD2. Germline V lookup: CDR1 SGHRS, CDR2 YFSETQ. This CDR3 contains 17 residues. Losses at the gene ends were 0 bases for V and 4 bases for J; bases not matched to a gene: 7. CDR3 sequence: CASSLGNLAGGPDTQYF. DNA for the CDR3: TGCGCCAGCAGCTTGGGAAATCTAGCGGGGGGCCCAGATACGCAGTATTTT.

The chain employs TRBV7-9 and TRBJ2-7; TRBD2 might be the D (5 bases). CDR1 and CDR2 from the germline V gene are SEHNR and FQNEAQ (reference sequence). Trimming pared 6 bases from V and 6 bases from J, leaving 18 bases between. This CDR3 spans 14 amino acids. The CDR3 region is CASSSDRGPGEQYF. The DNA of the CDR3 is TGTGCCAGCAGTTCGGACCGGGGTCCCGGCGAGCAGTACTTC.

This chain joins TRBV6-6 and TRBJ1-1; possibly TRBD1 for D (5 bases). Trimming took off 4 bases at V and 1 base at J, with 10 bases between the two ends. CDR1 and CDR2 from the germline V gene are MNHNY and SVGAGI (reference sequence). The CDR3 runs to 14 residues. CDR3 in amino acids: CASSSFQGNTEAFF. The CDR3 nucleotides read TGTGCCAGCAGTTCGTTTCAGGGGAACACTGAAGCTTTCTTT.

The chain joins TRBV28 to TRBJ2-2; 9 positions match TRBD2. There are 20 residues in the CDR3. V trimming: 4 bases; J trimming: 1 base; junction bases outside the gene matches: 16. Germline assignment: CDR1 MDHEN and CDR2 SYDVKM. CDR3 residues: CASSSPILGGRAKNTGELFF. The DNA for the CDR3 is TGTGCCAGCAGTTCCCCCATCCTCGGCGGGAGGGCGAAGAACACCGGGGAGCTGTTTTTT.

J is TRBJ1-2 and V is TRBV29-1; D unresolved. Trimming removed 8 bases from V and 6 bases from J, with 19 bases in between. CDR1 is SQVTM and CDR2 is ANQGSEA in the germline V gene. The CDR3 runs 13 residues. DNA of the CDR3: TGCAGCACCACCCGACGGATCACTGATGGCTACACCTTC. It translates to CSTTRRITDGYTF.